The present T cell receptor (beta chain) was sequenced within a study of post-analysis software for immune sequencing data. Study-wide findings and caveats: Relative to controls, patients had five TRBV segments at higher frequency, with TRBV5-6, TRBV5-1 and TRBV20-1 among these. Significantly lower normalized Chao1 diversity was seen in multiple sclerosis patients than in controls.

Trimming cost V 5 bases and J 4 bases; bases outside gene matches: 12. Germline-derived CDR1 and CDR2 are MNHEY and SMNVEV (reference sequence). The CDR3 runs to 19 residues. This clonotype turned up a few times. Antigen: not known. Presence of unique molecular identifiers characterized the TCR beta cDNA libraries. MiXCR, run by TCRdb on the PCR reads, gives a single entry per CDR3 protein. The repertoire holds some 500,000 distinct CDR3 sequences, with around 40% as singletons. This chain joins TRBV27 and TRBJ2-3; 16 bases map to TRBD2. The receptor was isolated from a girl between 10 and 17 years old with multiple sclerosis. The sample consisted of blood. CDR3 region: CASSPPGTSGRDRSDTQYF. Here the CDR3 DNA reads TGTGCCAGCAGTCCGCCTGGGACTAGCGGGAGGGATCGATCAGATACGCAGTATTTT.